These 29 T cell receptor beta chains came from one sample sequenced in a study of T cell responses to AZD1222 COVID-19 vaccine. Measured with immunoSEQ multiplex PCR; TCRdb has only the in-frame clones, and not every one. The repertoire holds 35,000 to 50,000 clones, with about 80% as singletons. The specimen was peripheral blood, collected 28 days after the second dose of the MenACWY control vaccine. The receptors come from an adult who received the MenACWY meningococcal vaccine as a control.

The V call is TRBV19, the J call TRBJ1-2, with no clear D. The CDR3 consists of 14 residues. Per germline, CDR1 LNHDA and CDR2 SQIVND (reference sequence). V was trimmed by 4 bases and J by 7 bases, leaving 16 bases between them. In DNA form, the CDR3 reads TGTGCCAGTAGTAAAACATCCGCCTCCGGTGGCTACACCTTC. Translated: CASSKTSASGGYTF.

For the CDR3, the DNA is TGCGCCAGCAGCTCAGGGGACCAAGAGACCCAGTACTTC. As protein: CASSSGDQETQYF. V gene TRBV5-1 combines with J gene TRBJ2-5; D perhaps matches TRBD1 (6 bases). V lost 3 bases to trimming and J lost 0 bases, with 6 bases between them. CDR3 length: 13 residues. Looked up from germline, CDR1 is SGHRS and CDR2 is YFSETQ. Drawing the rest from reference TRBV5-1 and TRBJ2-5, the complete variable domain is KAGVTQTPRYLIKTRGQQVTLSCSPISGHRSVSWYQQTPGQGLQFLFEYFSETQRNKGNFPGRFSGRQFSNSRSEMNVSTLELGDSALYLCASSSGDQETQYFGPGTRLLVL.

CDR3 loop: CASSLGTGTLYEQYF. Here the CDR3 DNA reads TGTGCCAGCAGCTTAGGTACCGGGACCCTCTACGAGCAGTACTTC. The chain joins TRBV11-3 to TRBJ2-7; D tentatively fits TRBD1 or TRBD2 (5 bases each). Between the trimmed V and J ends, which lost 1 base and 3 bases, there was a span of 13 bases. Germline V gene sequence: CDR1 SGHNT, CDR2 YENEEA. CDR3 length equals 15 residues.

This clone was counted a single time. The CDR3, as DNA: TGTGCCAGCAGTTACGAGACTACCCCCTGGGAGCAGTACTTC. Translation: CASSYETTPWEQYF. The chain is built from TRBV6-5 and TRBJ2-7, with D possibly TRBD2 on 5 matching bases. The CDR3 has 14 residues. Trimming took off 2 bases at V and 7 bases at J, with 15 bases between the two ends. Germline CDR1 reads MNHEY; CDR2 reads SVGAGI.

As DNA, the CDR3 is TGTGCCAGCATGGTGGGGGGAACGGTGAACACTGAAGCTTTCTTT. Amino acids: CASMVGGTVNTEAFF. The chain combines TRBV5-6 with TRBJ1-1; a weak D match, TRBD1 (5 bases). The CDR3 spans 15 residues. Germline assignment: CDR1 SGHDT and CDR2 YYEEEE. Trimming took 6 bases from V and 0 from J, leaving 15 bases between them.

The rearrangement joins TRBV28 to TRBJ1-1; the D gene is possibly TRBD1 (5 bases). CDR3 length equals 14 residues. Trimming left V 6 bases short and J 4 bases short, with 15 bases between. CDR1 MDHEN and CDR2 SYDVKM come from the germline V gene. The CDR3 reads CASSPQGMGTEAFF. The CDR3 DNA follows: TGTGCCAGCAGCCCTCAGGGTATGGGCACTGAAGCTTTCTTT.

The chain combines TRBV6-6 with TRBJ1-2; the D is unclear. The V gene lost 4 bases and the J gene lost 1 base, with 13 bases spanning the gap. CDR3 length: 15 residues. Germline assignment: CDR1 MNHNY and CDR2 SVGAGI (reference sequence). CDR3 amino acids: CASSSPQARNYGYTF. The CDR3 region has the DNA TGTGCCAGCAGTTCCCCTCAAGCCCGTAACTATGGCTACACCTTC.

The rearrangement joins TRBV13 to TRBJ2-3; 7 bases match TRBD2. Per germline, CDR1 PRHDT and CDR2 FYEKMQ (reference sequence). This CDR3 spans 11 amino acids. The junction had 5 bases not matched to a gene; V was cut back by 5 bases and J by 12 bases. The CDR3 sequence is CASSLGGSQYF. The CDR3 DNA sequence: TGTGCCAGCAGCCTCGGGGGGTCTCAGTATTTT.

This chain links TRBV18 with TRBJ1-4; D uncertain. From germline, CDR1 is KGHSH and CDR2 LQKENI. The CDR3 length is 16 residues. Trimming pared 5 bases from V and 4 bases from J, leaving 17 bases between. The CDR3 protein is CASSNSGGGFNEKLFF. The CDR3 region has the DNA TGTGCCAGCTCAAACTCAGGAGGAGGGTTTAATGAAAAACTGTTTTTT. The full variable domain, with the rest looked up from reference TRBV18 and TRBJ1-4, is NAGVMQNPRHLVRRRGQEARLRCSPMKGHSHVYWYRQLPEEGLKFMVYLQKENIIDESGMPKERFSAEFPKEGPSILRIQQVVRGDSAAYFCASSNSGGGFNEKLFFGSGTQLSVL.

The chain joins TRBV5-1 to TRBJ2-1, with 7 bases matching TRBD1. The CDR3 sequence is 15 residues long. In germline, CDR1 is SGHRS, CDR2 YFSETQ. V lost 4 bases and J lost 0; bases outside the gene matches: 4. The CDR3, as DNA: TGCGCCAGCAGCATGGGACAGAGCTCCTACAATGAGCAGTTCTTC. Its protein is CASSMGQSSYNEQFF. The whole variable domain, remainder taken from reference TRBV5-1 and TRBJ2-1, is KAGVTQTPRYLIKTRGQQVTLSCSPISGHRSVSWYQQTPGQGLQFLFEYFSETQRNKGNFPGRFSGRQFSNSRSEMNVSTLELGDSALYLCASSMGQSSYNEQFFGPGTRLTVL.

The chain recombines TRBV5-1 with TRBJ1-2; D possibly corresponds to TRBD1 (5 bases). The ends were cut back, 1 base at V and 13 bases at J, with 11 bases in the middle. The CDR3 contains 11 residues. Germline V CDR1 and CDR2: SGHRS, YFSETQ. The CDR3 DNA reads TGCGCCAGCAGCTTGCAGGGATGGTGCACCTTC. The encoded protein is CASSLQGWCTF.

The J gene is TRBJ2-7, the V gene TRBV5-1, with 9 bases aligning to TRBD1. The CDR3 loop spans 15 amino acids. Germline V gene lookup returns CDR1 SGHRS and CDR2 YFSETQ. V lost 3 bases, J lost 3 bases, and 7 bases stayed unmatched. In DNA form, the CDR3 reads TGCGCCAGCAGCTGGGGACAGGGAGGATACTACGAGCAGTACGTC. As protein: CASSWGQGGYYEQYV.

The CDR3 DNA follows: TGTGCCTGGAGGCCAGAAACCGGGGAGCTGTTTTTT. Protein sequence: CAWRPETGELFF. The genes are TRBV30 and TRBJ2-2; D is uncertain. The V end lost 3 bases, the J end lost 5 bases, and 7 bases lay between the germline ends. The CDR3 length is 12 residues. Germline V gene lookup returns CDR1 GTSNPN and CDR2 SVGIG (reference sequence). The full variable domain, with the rest looked up from reference TRBV30 and TRBJ2-2, is SQTIHQWPATLVQPVGSPLSLECTVEGTSNPNLYWYRQAAGRGLQLLFYSVGIGQISSEVPQNLSASRPQDRQFILSSKKLLLSDSGFYLCAWRPETGELFFGEGSRLTVL.

The chain is built from TRBV7-9 and TRBJ1-1, with D maybe TRBD1 (6 bases). CDR3 length: 13 residues. Looked up from germline, CDR1 is SEHNR and CDR2 is FQNEAQ (reference sequence). V was shortened by 6 bases and J by 1 base, with 9 bases between the two germline ends. This chain's CDR3 is CASRDSSNTEAFF. CDR3 bases: TGTGCCAGCAGGGACAGTTCGAACACTGAAGCTTTCTTT.

This rearrangement joins TRBV6-1 to TRBJ1-1; D uncertain. Deletions cut 3 bases from V and 1 base from J, with 6 bases between. Looked up from germline, CDR1 is MNHNS and CDR2 is SASEGT. CDR3 size: 13 residues. CDR3 DNA: TGTGCCAGCAGTGAGATGAGGAACACTGAAGCTTTCTTT. It translates to CASSEMRNTEAFF.

This clone was seen a few times. The chain uses TRBV7-6 and TRBJ2-7; 8 bases are a match to TRBD1. After removal of 1 base from V and 6 bases from J, the junction contained 11 bases not matched to a gene. Germline V CDR1 and CDR2: SGHVS, FNYEAQ. This CDR3 region has 16 residues. CDR3 coding DNA: TGTGCCAGCAGCTTAGGTCTGGCAGGGGGCGGCCGCGAGCAGTACTTC. This sequence encodes CASSLGLAGGGREQYF.

This chain uses TRBV28 with TRBJ2-3, with a tentative D call TRBD2 (5 bases). There are 15 residues in the CDR3. Trimming took off 5 bases at V and 3 bases at J, with 15 bases between the two ends. Germline values: CDR1 MDHEN, CDR2 SYDVKM. The CDR3 DNA reads as TGTGCCAGCAGTCCCCCGTCGGGGTTAACAGATACGCAGTATTTT. Protein: CASSPPSGLTDTQYF. Full variable domain (rest looked up from reference TRBV28 and TRBJ2-3): DVKVTQSSRYLVKRTGEKVFLECVQDMDHENMFWYRQDPGLGLRLIYFSYDVKMKEKGDIPEGYSVSREKKERFSLILESASTNQTSMYLCASSPPSGLTDTQYFGPGTRLTVL.

The chain joins TRBV2 to TRBJ2-7; D might be TRBD1 or TRBD2, each matching 5 bases. Germline V gene lookup returns CDR1 SNHLY and CDR2 FYNNEI. The CDR3 loop spans 16 amino acids. Trimming pared 4 bases from V and 6 bases from J, leaving 22 bases between. The CDR3 nucleotides read TGTGCCAGCAGTGGGACATCCGGGACGTTGCAAGGCGAGCAGTACTTC. Protein product: CASSGTSGTLQGEQYF.

This clone was seen only once. J is TRBJ2-7 and V is TRBV28; 8 nucleotides line up with TRBD2. V was pared by 6 bases and J by 2 bases, with 6 bases of the junction left unmatched. This CDR3 has 14 amino acids. Per germline, CDR1 MDHEN and CDR2 SYDVKM. In DNA form, the CDR3 reads TGTGCCAGCAGCCCGGGGGGGGCTACCTACGAGCAGTACGTC. It codes for CASSPGGATYEQYV.

The chain couples TRBV11-2 to TRBJ1-1; D remains unclear. There are 13 residues in the CDR3. The germline CDR1 and CDR2 sequences are SGHAT and FQNNGV. Trimming pared 0 bases from V and 6 bases from J, leaving 8 bases between. DNA for the CDR3: TGTGCCAGCAGCTTAGATCTTTGGGCTGAAGCTTTCTTT. This translates into CASSLDLWAEAFF.

The chain joins TRBV6-5 to TRBJ1-2, with TRBD1 matching 7 bases. V lost 5 bases and J lost 5; bases outside the gene matches: 5. Germline loops: CDR1 MNHEY, CDR2 SVGAGI. This CDR3 contains 13 residues. The CDR3 reads CASSPTGKYGYTF. CDR3 coding DNA: TGTGCCAGCAGTCCGACAGGGAAGTATGGCTACACCTTC.

The chain combines TRBV5-6 with TRBJ1-2; D is unresolved. The V gene's germline CDR1 is SGHDT and CDR2 YYEEEE. The CDR3 covers 12 residues. The ends were cut back, 4 bases at V and 5 bases at J, with 9 bases in the middle. CDR3 region: CASSPDNYGYTF. CDR3 bases: TGTGCCAGCAGCCCCGACAATTATGGCTACACCTTC.

The V call is TRBV27, the J call TRBJ1-3; D unresolved. V dropped 2 bases and J dropped 2 bases, with 7 bases sitting between them. The CDR3 consists of 14 residues. Germline CDR1 MNHEY, CDR2 SMNVEV (reference sequence). The CDR3 sequence is CASSLRRPGNTIYF. The CDR3 DNA follows: TGTGCCAGCAGTTTAAGGCGTCCTGGAAACACCATATATTTT.

This clone has just one count. The sample has other DNA sequences that encode this CDR3 too. The rearrangement joins TRBV12-5 to TRBJ2-2, with TRBD1 matching over 9 bases. CDR1 and CDR2 from the germline V gene are LGHNT and FRNRAP. The CDR3 consists of 16 residues. The V gene end was trimmed by 6 bases and the J gene end by 4 bases; junction bases not matched to a gene: 9. DNA of the CDR3: TGTGCTAGTGGGCGGGACAGGGTGCGGAGCACCGGGGAGCTGTTTTTT. It encodes CASGRDRVRSTGELFF.

The rearrangement links TRBV7-2 to TRBJ1-2, with a tentative D call TRBD1 (5 bases). The CDR3 is made up of 11 amino acids. V gave up 4 bases and J gave up 5 bases, with 5 bases separating them. CDR1 SGHTA and CDR2 FQGNSA come from the germline V gene. For the CDR3, the DNA is TGTGCCAGCAGCTGGACATATGGCTACACCTTC. It encodes CASSWTYGYTF.

V and J are TRBV11-2 and TRBJ1-1; D is perhaps TRBD1 (6 bases). Germline lookup yields CDR1 SGHAT and CDR2 FQNNGV. The CDR3 is 12 residues long. Trimming took 5 bases from V and 5 from J, leaving 9 bases between them. This CDR3 reads CASSPTGTEAFF. CDR3 bases: TGTGCCAGCAGCCCGACAGGAACTGAAGCTTTCTTT.

This clone has a single count. The chain recombines TRBV10-3 with TRBJ2-7, with 16 bases that match TRBD2. With V trimmed by 5 bases and J by 2 bases, 9 bases remained unmatched. CDR1 ENHRY and CDR2 SYGVKD come from the germline V gene. CDR3 length equals 18 residues. This chain's CDR3 is CAISPGTSGGGNAYEQYV. The CDR3 nucleotides are TGTGCCATCAGTCCCGGGACTAGCGGGGGGGGAAACGCCTACGAGCAGTACGTC.

In this sample, this clone turned up a few times. The gene calls are TRBV5-5 and TRBJ1-5; D might be TRBD1 (5 bases). The CDR3 is 15 residues long. V was clipped by 4 bases and J by 2 bases, with 13 bases between them. The germline V gene encodes CDR1 SGHKS and CDR2 YYEKEE (reference sequence). The CDR3 DNA reads TGTGCCAGCAGCCCGGCGGGGGACGGCAATCAGCCCCAGCATTTT. As protein: CASSPAGDGNQPQHF.

The chain uses TRBV24-1 and TRBJ1-2; no clear D. CDR3 length: 12 residues. Per the germline V gene, CDR1 is KGHDR and CDR2 is SFDVKD. V was pared by 3 bases and J by 0 bases, with 1 base between. CDR3 sequence: CATSDANYGYTF. CDR3 DNA: TGTGCCACCAGTGATGCTAACTATGGCTACACCTTC.